What follows is one TCR beta chain and its context. The data derive from a study of blood T cells in healthy people across ages. Primed by a sample-barcoded 5' primer and a J-beta primer mix, a second PCR proceeded for about 7 to 12 cycles. Via MiXCR, TCRdb re-called the 5' RACE reads, giving one row per CDR3 protein. This table has roughly 1.9 million distinct CDR3 sequences, about two fifths appearing once. The germline CDR1 and CDR2 sequences are DFQATT and SNEGSKA (reference sequence). V lost 6 bases and J lost 7; bases outside the gene matches: 8. The CDR3 runs to 13 residues. The source material was blood. The source is a human donor in good health. The chain has TRBV20-1 and TRBJ2-7; 11 positions match TRBD1. The CDR3 loop is CSANGQGAREQYF. CDR3 bases: TGCAGTGCAAACGGACAGGGGGCGAGGGAGCAGTACTTC.